This T cell receptor (beta chain) was documented in a study of T cells in Graves' hyperthyroidism and ophthalmopathy. Study-level information: Before treatment of any kind, peripheral blood was taken at initial diagnosis. Overall study results and limits: A median about 6 months before onset, the model predicted ophthalmopathy.

At least 3 on the Clinical Activity Score was recorded for ophthalmopathy patients, who also had NOSPECS grade at least 4 and duration under 3 months. It was uncontrolled infection, other autoimmune disease, pregnancy or lactation that excluded patients. This clonotype was seen only a few times. Antigen specificity is unknown. The CDR3 covers 14 residues. Looked up from germline, CDR1 is MGHRA and CDR2 is YSYEKL. Between the trimmed V and J ends, which lost 0 bases and 7 bases, there was a span of 10 bases. Amplified TCR beta CDR3 regions came from RNA transcripts. The TCR CDR3 was amplified in a first-round RT-PCR using the HTBI primer set. MiXCR was run by TCRdb on the multiplex PCR reads, yielding one entry per CDR3 protein. The data contain 500,000 or so distinct CDR3 sequences, 15% to 20% of them singletons.

Sequenced: blood. The TCR sequence derives from a woman aged 18-29 years with Graves' ophthalmopathy. The V call is TRBV4-1, the J call TRBJ2-4, with D possibly matching TRBD1 (6 bases). CDR3 DNA sequence: TGCGCCAGCAGCCAAGATTCCCAGGGGAACATTCAGTACTTC. Protein product: CASSQDSQGNIQYF.